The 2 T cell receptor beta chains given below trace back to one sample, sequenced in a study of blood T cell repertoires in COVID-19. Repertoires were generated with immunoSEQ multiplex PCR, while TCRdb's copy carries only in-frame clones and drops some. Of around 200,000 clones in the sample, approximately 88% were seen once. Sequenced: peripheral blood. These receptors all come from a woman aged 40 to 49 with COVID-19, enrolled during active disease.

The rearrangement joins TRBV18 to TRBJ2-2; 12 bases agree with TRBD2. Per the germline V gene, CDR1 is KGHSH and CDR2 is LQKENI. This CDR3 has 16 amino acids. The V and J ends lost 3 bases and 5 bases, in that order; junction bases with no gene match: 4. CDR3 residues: CASSPLAGGLTGELFF. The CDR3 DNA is TGTGCCAGCTCACCCCTAGCGGGGGGGCTTACCGGGGAGCTGTTTTTT.

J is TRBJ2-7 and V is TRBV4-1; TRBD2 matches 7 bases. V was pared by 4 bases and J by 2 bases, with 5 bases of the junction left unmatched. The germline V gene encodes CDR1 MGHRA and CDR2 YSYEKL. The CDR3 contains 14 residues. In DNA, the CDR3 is TGCGCCAGCAGCCCTCGGGGGGTCACCTACGAGCAGTACTTC. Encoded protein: CASSPRGVTYEQYF.